A selection of T cell receptor beta chains follows, all from one sample in a study of cytomegalovirus exposure and HLA in healthy donors. The repertoire was sequenced with immunoSEQ multiplex PCR; TCRdb's copy has only in-frame clones and lacks some. In the table there are 150,000 or so clones, about 80% of which are singletons. The source material was PBMCs. The source is a man younger than 45 in good health and CMV-seropositive. Both conserved end residues are part of each CDR3. Each record gives: V gene, J gene, D gene, clone size, CDR3 protein, CDR3 DNA. D genes are given only for firm matches. A clone size is listed for some rows: how often the clone was seen (once, few, many), or a class if it is expanded.

TRBV9,TRBJ1-3,NA,once,CASSAGGGASGNTIYF,TGTGCCAGCAGCGCCGGGGGTGGGGCCTCTGGAAACACCATATATTTT
TRBV28,TRBJ1-1,NA,NA,CASRRTMNTEAFF,TGTGCCAGCAGGCGGACAATGAACACTGAAGCTTTCTTT
TRBV28,TRBJ1-5,TRBD1,NA,CASSRDRGALSAQHF,TGTGCCAGCAGTCGAGACAGGGGGGCCCTATCAGCCCAGCATTTT
TRBV7-8,TRBJ2-4,TRBD2,NA,CASSRAGPAKNIQYF,TGTGCCAGCAGCCGAGCGGGGCCAGCCAAAAACATTCAGTACTTC
TRBV10-3,TRBJ2-2,NA,NA,CAISDQGDKRAGELFF,TGTGCCATCAGTGACCAAGGGGATAAGCGGGCCGGGGAGCTGTTTTTT
TRBV19,TRBJ1-1,TRBD1,NA,CASSPRAGGGTEAFF,TGTGCCAGTAGTCCACGAGCAGGGGGTGGAACTGAAGCTTTCTTT
TRBV29-1,TRBJ2-1,TRBD1,NA,CSTPRDRGGEQFF,TGCAGCACTCCCCGGGACAGGGGCGGTGAGCAGTTCTTC
TRBV2,TRBJ1-5,NA,NA,CASSWIMDSAQPQHF,TGTGCCAGCAGCTGGATAATGGACTCAGCTCAGCCCCAGCATTTT
TRBV10-1,TRBJ2-2,NA,NA,CASSESSGTGELFF,TGCGCCAGCAGTGAGTCGAGCGGGACCGGGGAGCTGTTTTTT
TRBV7-9,TRBJ2-5,NA,few,CASSLRRTQETQYF,TGTGCCAGCAGCTTACGCAGGACTCAAGAGACCCAGTACTTC
TRBV7-6,TRBJ2-1,TRBD2,NA,CASSLDASGGYEQFF,TGTGCCAGCAGCTTAGACGCTAGCGGGGGCTATGAGCAGTTCTTC